The 30 T cell receptor beta chains below come from one sample, sequenced in a study of T cell responses to AZD1222 COVID-19 vaccine. The method was immunoSEQ multiplex PCR; TCRdb's version includes in-frame clones alone and lacks a portion of them. The sample has 90,000 to 150,000 clones, 80% to 90% seen once; the top ten hold approximately 2.4%. The starting material was peripheral blood, obtained on day 0 of AZD1222 vaccination. These receptors all come from an adult in good health.

Only a few counts were recorded for this clone. This chain uses TRBV12-3 or TRBV12-4 with TRBJ1-5; unclear D gene. The CDR3 runs to 12 residues. Trimming removed 5 bases from V and 9 bases from J, with 11 bases in between. The CDR3 region has the DNA TGTGCCAGCAGTGGACCCGTAGGGCCCCAGCATTTT. Its translation is CASSGPVGPQHF.

The chain couples TRBV30 to TRBJ2-2, with D maybe TRBD1 (5 bases). This CDR3 is built from 14 residues. V lost 0 bases, J lost 7 bases, and 12 bases lay in between. Germline values: CDR1 GTSNPN, CDR2 SVGIG (reference sequence). CDR3 coding DNA: TGTGCCTGGAGTGTAGTCCCCAGGGTCGGGGAGCTGTTTTTT. This codes for CAWSVVPRVGELFF.

This clone was picked up one time. The CDR3 sequence is CASSEWARETQYF. DNA of the CDR3: TGTGCCAGCAGTGAATGGGCGAGAGAGACCCAGTACTTC. This sequence joins TRBV6-1 and TRBJ2-5; no clear D gene. The germline CDR1 and CDR2 sequences are MNHNS and SASEGT. The V end lost 2 bases, the J end lost 4 bases, and 8 bases lay between the germline ends. The CDR3 is 13 amino acids.

This rearrangement joins TRBV4-2 to TRBJ2-1; TRBD2 agrees at 16 bases. The CDR3 consists of 19 residues. The V segment lost 1 base and the J segment 5 bases; nucleotides outside the gene matches: 8. CDR1 and CDR2 (germline): LGHNA, YNFKEQ. In DNA, the CDR3 is TGTGCCAGCAGCCAAGCACTGGGGACTAGCGGGAGGGGGGACAATGAGCAGTTCTTC. It yields the protein CASSQALGTSGRGDNEQFF.

The CDR3, as DNA: TGTGCCAGTAGTATGGTCCCCGAGGGGGGCTACGAGCAGTACTTC. Its translation: CASSMVPEGGYEQYF. This rearrangement joins TRBV19 to TRBJ2-7, with D perhaps matching TRBD1 or TRBD2 (6 bases each). Trimming removed 3 bases at V and 3 bases at J, with 15 bases between. The CDR3 length is 15 residues. Germline assignment: CDR1 LNHDA and CDR2 SQIVND (reference sequence).

This chain links TRBV11-2 with TRBJ2-3; 11 nucleotides line up with TRBD2. CDR3 length equals 17 residues. CDR1 and CDR2 from the germline V gene are SGHAT and FQNNGV. Unmatched junction bases numbered 11, after V lost 4 bases and J lost 5 bases. The CDR3 protein is CASSSPTTSGRVDTQYF. Here the CDR3 DNA reads TGTGCCAGCAGCTCACCAACCACTAGCGGGAGAGTAGATACGCAGTATTTT.

This clone was recorded once. This chain connects TRBV3-1 (or the pseudogene TRBV3-2) to TRBJ1-1; TRBD1 matches at 8 bases. J gave up 4 bases and V 3 bases, and 7 bases lay outside the gene matches. The CDR3 spans 15 residues. Per the germline V gene, CDR1 is LGHDT and CDR2 is YNNKEL (reference sequence). Written as DNA, the CDR3 is TGTGCCAGCAGCCACGGACAGGGCATAGGCACTGAAGCTTTCTTT. Protein sequence: CASSHGQGIGTEAFF.

The chain carries TRBV5-1 and TRBJ1-4, with TRBD1 identical over 8 bases. V gave up 4 bases and J gave up 0 bases; unmatched junction bases: 8. The CDR3 totals 17 residues. Germline CDR1 reads SGHRS; CDR2 reads YFSETQ. The CDR3 DNA reads as TGCGCCAGCAGCGAGTCGGGACAGGTCGCAACTAATGAAAAACTGTTTTTT. Amino acid sequence: CASSESGQVATNEKLFF. Supplemented by reference TRBV5-1 and TRBJ1-4, the full variable domain reads KAGVTQTPRYLIKTRGQQVTLSCSPISGHRSVSWYQQTPGQGLQFLFEYFSETQRNKGNFPGRFSGRQFSNSRSEMNVSTLELGDSALYLCASSESGQVATNEKLFFGSGTQLSVL.

This chain connects TRBV7-6 to TRBJ2-5; 10 nucleotides agree with TRBD2. The V segment lost 5 bases and the J segment 9 bases; nucleotides outside the gene matches: 21. CDR3 length: 18 residues. CDR1 is SGHVS and CDR2 is FNYEAQ in the germline V gene. The CDR3 protein is CASSPASLQREGTGAQYF. In DNA, the CDR3 is TGTGCCAGCAGCCCAGCGTCCCTTCAGCGGGAGGGGACCGGGGCCCAGTACTTC.

The chain joins TRBV5-1 to TRBJ2-2; D is unclear. Germline V gene lookup returns CDR1 SGHRS and CDR2 YFSETQ. The CDR3 extends over 16 amino acids. V lost 2 bases and J 5 bases, leaving 16 bases between the germline ends. The CDR3 bases are TGCGCCAGCAGCTTCTCAGCCCGGACGAGGACCGGGGAGCTGTTTTTT. It is translated as CASSFSARTRTGELFF.

The chain combines TRBV30 with TRBJ2-7; 9 positions agree with TRBD1. This CDR3 is built from 14 residues. Germline V lookup: CDR1 GTSNPN, CDR2 SVGIG (reference sequence). V trimming: 6 bases; J trimming: 6 bases; junction bases outside the gene matches: 12. The CDR3 region has the DNA TGTGCCTGTGTGGCGGGACAGGGAACGGGCGAGCAGTACTTC. It is translated as CACVAGQGTGEQYF.

The V and J genes are TRBV11-2 and TRBJ2-5, with 11 bases matching TRBD2. The CDR3 is made up of 16 amino acids. The V segment lost 4 bases and the J segment 4 bases; nucleotides outside the gene matches: 8. The germline V gene encodes CDR1 SGHAT and CDR2 FQNNGV. CDR3 bases: TGTGCCAGCAGCTCCTTAGCGGGAGGGCCGGGAGAGACCCAGTACTTC. It yields the protein CASSSLAGGPGETQYF.

This chain links TRBV3-1 (or the pseudogene TRBV3-2) with TRBJ2-1, with D possibly being TRBD2 (7 bases). In germline, CDR1 is LGHDT, CDR2 YNNKEL (reference sequence). V was shortened by 4 bases and J by 0 bases, with 13 bases between the two germline ends. This CDR3 comprises 16 residues. CDR3 loop: CASSRRGGSSYNEQFF. CDR3 nucleotides: TGTGCCAGCAGCCGCAGGGGCGGGAGCTCCTACAATGAGCAGTTCTTC.

The V call is TRBV28, the J call TRBJ1-1; TRBD1 aligns across 8 bases. Germline assignment: CDR1 MDHEN and CDR2 SYDVKM. V dropped 2 bases and J dropped 6; count of bases not matched to a gene: 2. The length of the CDR3 is 13 residues. The CDR3 region has the DNA TGTGCCAGCAGTTTAGGACAGGGCGCTGAAGCTTTCTTT. Amino acid sequence: CASSLGQGAEAFF.

In this sample, this clone turned up once. This chain links TRBV7-9 with TRBJ2-5, with D unresolved. The germline V and J ends were trimmed by 3 bases and 5 bases, with 10 bases remaining between them. CDR1 SEHNR and CDR2 FQNEAQ come from the germline V gene (reference sequence). The CDR3 spans 13 residues. Here the CDR3 DNA reads TGTGCCAGCAGCTTGGACGCACGGGAGACCCAGTACTTC. It codes for CASSLDARETQYF.

The chain employs TRBV7-6 and TRBJ2-7; the D gene could be TRBD1 or TRBD2 (5 bases each). From germline, CDR1 is SGHVS and CDR2 FNYEAQ. The CDR3 covers 14 residues. V shed 5 bases and J shed 5 bases, with 16 bases lying between them. DNA for the CDR3: TGTGCCAGCAGCCTCGCCGGGGCTTCCAACGAGCAGTACTTC. It codes for CASSLAGASNEQYF.

The table lists this clone with a count of one. The rearrangement joins TRBV19 to TRBJ1-2, with a tentative D call TRBD1 (5 bases). The CDR3 consists of 16 residues. CDR1 is LNHDA, CDR2 SQIVND, per germline (reference sequence). Trimming took 3 bases from V and 5 from J, leaving 19 bases between them. In DNA form, the CDR3 reads TGTGCCAGTAGTATGCGGGGCGGGCAGAGCATGTATGGCTACACCTTC. Protein: CASSMRGGQSMYGYTF.

This rearrangement joins TRBV13 to TRBJ2-7, with 15 bases matching TRBD2. With V trimmed by 5 bases and J by 5 bases, 4 bases remained unmatched. The CDR3 spans 15 residues. The germline CDR1 and CDR2 sequences are PRHDT and FYEKMQ (reference sequence). CDR3 sequence reads: CASSARTSGRDEQYF. CDR3 DNA sequence: TGTGCCAGCAGCGCCCGGACTAGCGGGAGGGACGAGCAGTACTTC.

The chain is built from TRBV18 and TRBJ2-6; D ambiguous. V lost 3 bases, J lost 3 bases, and 6 bases lay in between. This CDR3 is 14 amino acids long. Germline loops: CDR1 KGHSH, CDR2 LQKENI. The CDR3 DNA follows: TGTGCCAGCTCACCTAATAGTGGGGCCAACGTCCTGACTTTC. Amino acids: CASSPNSGANVLTF. The full variable domain, in which reference TRBV18 and TRBJ2-6 provide the parts outside the CDR3, is NAGVMQNPRHLVRRRGQEARLRCSPMKGHSHVYWYRQLPEEGLKFMVYLQKENIIDESGMPKERFSAEFPKEGPSILRIQQVVRGDSAAYFCASSPNSGANVLTFGAGSRLTVL.

This chain links TRBV30 with TRBJ2-7, with TRBD1 as a possible D gene (6 bases). The CDR3 spans 12 residues. Germline CDR1 reads GTSNPN; CDR2 reads SVGIG (reference sequence). Trimming left V 2 bases short and J 9 bases short, with 14 bases between. CDR3 nucleotide sequence: TGTGCCTGGAGTTCCACAGGGATGGGGCAGTACTTC. Residues: CAWSSTGMGQYF.

The chain has TRBV10-3 and TRBJ2-7; 8 nucleotides agree with TRBD1. From germline, CDR1 is ENHRY and CDR2 SYGVKD. The CDR3 spans 12 residues. V was pared by 8 bases and J by 5 bases, with 5 bases of the junction left unmatched. The DNA of the CDR3 is TGTGCCATCGGACAGGGTGAAGACGAGCAGTACTTC. It encodes CAIGQGEDEQYF.

This rearrangement joins TRBV24-1 to TRBJ2-1; D possibly corresponds to TRBD1 (5 bases). This CDR3 is 15 amino acids long. Per the germline V gene, CDR1 is KGHDR and CDR2 is SFDVKD. Trimming cost V 8 bases and J 9 bases, with 22 bases left between them. The CDR3 region has the DNA TGTGCCACCACCGGACGTCAGGGTGGAAGAGTTGAGCAGTTCTTC. This sequence encodes CATTGRQGGRVEQFF.

This chain connects TRBV5-1 to TRBJ2-1, with D unresolved. The CDR3 totals 12 residues. V gave up 2 bases and J gave up 8 bases, with 8 bases separating them. The germline gives CDR1 SGHRS, CDR2 YFSETQ. CDR3 amino acids: CASSFSSDEQFF. The CDR3 nucleotides are TGCGCCAGCAGCTTTTCGTCCGATGAGCAGTTCTTC.

This chain connects TRBV5-1 to TRBJ2-1; a possible D gene is TRBD1 (6 bases). Germline loops: CDR1 SGHRS, CDR2 YFSETQ. This CDR3 is 13 amino acids long. The germline V and J ends were trimmed by 3 bases and 7 bases, with 11 bases remaining between them. CDR3 bases: TGCGCCAGCAGCTATACAGGGTGGAATGAGCAGTTCTTC. Amino acids: CASSYTGWNEQFF.

V and J are TRBV6-4 and TRBJ2-3; 8 nucleotides match TRBD2. Germline V gives CDR1 MRHNA, CDR2 SNTAGT. With 0 bases clipped from V and 6 bases from J, the junction kept 5 bases outside the gene matches. The CDR3 has 15 residues. The CDR3 nucleotides are TGTGCCAGCAGTGACTCGAGCGGGAGTTGGGATACGCAGTATTTT. Protein: CASSDSSGSWDTQYF.

This chain uses TRBV11-3 with TRBJ2-2; possibly TRBD2 for D (5 bases). The CDR3 is 15 residues long. Germline loops: CDR1 SGHNT, CDR2 YENEEA. V lost 2 bases and J 1 base, leaving 8 bases between the germline ends. The CDR3 DNA is TGTGCCAGCAGCTTACGAGGGAAGAACACCGGGGAGCTGTTTTTT. Translation: CASSLRGKNTGELFF.

This chain links TRBV29-1 with TRBJ2-7, with D perhaps TRBD1 (6 bases). Trimming removed 5 bases at V and 7 bases at J, with 18 bases between. Germline CDR1 is SQVTM and CDR2 is ANQGSEA. There are 13 residues in the CDR3. The CDR3 DNA reads as TGCAGCGTTCCCGGGGCCCCCAGGGGAGAGCAGTACTTC. It yields the protein CSVPGAPRGEQYF.

The CDR3 spells CASSRGANNYGYTF. The CDR3 DNA reads TGTGCCAGCTCACGGGGGGCAAATAACTATGGCTACACCTTC. The chain employs TRBV18 and TRBJ1-2, with D possibly TRBD1 on 6 matching bases. Germline assignment: CDR1 KGHSH and CDR2 LQKENI. V was clipped by 4 bases and J by 1 base, with 10 bases between them. This CDR3 has 14 residues.

The rearrangement joins TRBV6-1 to TRBJ1-1; no definite D call. From germline, CDR1 is MNHNS and CDR2 SASEGT. The ends were cut back, 0 bases at V and 7 bases at J, with 15 bases in the middle. The CDR3 extends over 15 amino acids. The CDR3 region is CASSEALSVGSEAFF. The CDR3 DNA is TGTGCCAGCAGTGAAGCGTTGTCCGTGGGGAGTGAAGCTTTCTTT.

This chain joins TRBV5-1 and TRBJ2-2; D is perhaps TRBD1 (5 bases). V was pared by 3 bases and J by 4 bases, with 10 bases between. CDR3 size: 14 residues. Germline V CDR1 and CDR2: SGHRS, YFSETQ. The DNA for the CDR3 is TGCGCCAGCAGCTCTGACAGACCCACCGGGGAGCTGTTTTTT. This codes for CASSSDRPTGELFF.